This T cell receptor (beta chain) is from a study of T cells in pancreatic ductal adenocarcinoma. Whole-study findings and limits: Tumor and blood clonality did not differ significantly, about 0.112 versus 0.072. Blood had more productive templates and roughly 8-fold more unique clonotypes than tumor. This surgical cohort overrepresents the minority presenting with early-stage disease.

As for this clone: The antigen is not known.

Selected pancreatic ductal adenocarcinoma patients had undergone surgery without neoadjuvant therapy. Assay: immunoSEQ multiplex PCR; the TCRdb copy retains only in-frame clones and omits some. The sample includes more than 15,000 clones, roughly 90% of them seen just once. There are 12 residues in the CDR3. V dropped 3 bases and J dropped 10; count of bases not matched to a gene: 5. From germline, CDR1 is SGHRS and CDR2 YFSETQ. This TCR came from a human donor with pancreatic ductal adenocarcinoma. What was sequenced was PBMCs. J is TRBJ2-7 and V is TRBV5-1, with 9 bases fitting TRBD1. CDR3 residues: CASSWGQGNQYF. The CDR3 DNA reads as TGCGCCAGCAGCTGGGGACAGGGAAATCAGTACTTC.